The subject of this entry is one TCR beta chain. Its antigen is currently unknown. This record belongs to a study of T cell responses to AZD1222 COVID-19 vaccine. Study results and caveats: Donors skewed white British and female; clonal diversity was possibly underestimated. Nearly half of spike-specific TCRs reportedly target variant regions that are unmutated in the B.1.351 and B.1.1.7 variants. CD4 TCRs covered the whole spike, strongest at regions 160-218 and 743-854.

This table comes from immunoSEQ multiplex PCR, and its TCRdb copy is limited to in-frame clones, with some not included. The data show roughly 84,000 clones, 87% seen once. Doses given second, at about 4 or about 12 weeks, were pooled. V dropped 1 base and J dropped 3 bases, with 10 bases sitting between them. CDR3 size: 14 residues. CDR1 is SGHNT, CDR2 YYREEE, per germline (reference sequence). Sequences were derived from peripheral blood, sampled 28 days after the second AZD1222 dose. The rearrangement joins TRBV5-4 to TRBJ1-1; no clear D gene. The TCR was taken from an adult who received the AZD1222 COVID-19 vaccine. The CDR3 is CASSLPPDDTEAFF. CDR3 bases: TGTGCCAGCAGCTTGCCCCCGGACGACACTGAAGCTTTCTTT.